The present TCR beta chain was sequenced within a study of PD-1 blockade in classical Hodgkin lymphoma. Whole-study findings and limits: Those achieving complete response showed baseline diversity like newly diagnosed patients. Newly diagnosed patients were reported to exhibit reduced baseline TCR diversity relative to healthy donors. Underlying causes for the observed repertoire differences were not defined, possibly disease activity or prior therapy. Those starting nivolumab under 1 year post-ASCT were excluded.

Germline-derived CDR1 and CDR2 are LGHNA and YNFKEQ. CDR3 length equals 13 residues. V lost 2 bases to trimming and J lost 5 bases, with 9 bases between them. Remarks on this clone: The antigen remains unidentified.

This sample's time point: cycle 4 day 1 (C4D1), after more than five weeks of nivolumab. There was relapse after autologous stem cell transplantation in every patient, and there was variation in brentuximab vedotin exposure. The repertoire was sequenced with immunoSEQ multiplex PCR; TCRdb's copy has only in-frame clones and lacks some. The sample holds about 89,000 clones, 90% seen once. Sequencing used peripheral blood mononuclear cells (PBMCs), obtained before the fourth cycle of nivolumab. The clonotype originates from a human donor with classical Hodgkin lymphoma. This chain joins TRBV4-2 and TRBJ2-5, with no clear D. The CDR3 reads CASSQLSVETQYF. CDR3 nucleotides: TGTGCCAGCAGCCAACTCTCTGTGGAGACCCAGTACTTC.